Included here is one T cell receptor beta chain sequence, with context. Measured with immunoSEQ multiplex PCR; TCRdb has only the in-frame clones, and not every one. The sample has some 40,000 clones, 85% to 90% seen once. This entry belongs to a study of T cell clones after liver transplantation. Sequencing was performed on CD4+ T cells from blood, taken 24 months after liver transplant. The sequence derives from a human patient who received a liver transplant. Some T cells may be the graft donor's.

In DNA form, the CDR3 reads TGCGCCAGCAGCCCGGAATTCACGACAAGTACCACTGAAGCTTTCTTT. It yields the protein CASSPEFTTSTTEAFF. The chain carries TRBV5-1 and TRBJ1-1, with D hard to call. The CDR3 runs to 16 residues. The germline V and J ends were trimmed by 4 bases and 4 bases, with 20 bases remaining between them. Germline assignment: CDR1 SGHRS and CDR2 YFSETQ.